Sequencing of this TCR beta chain was carried out in a study of T cell responses to AZD1222 COVID-19 vaccine. Study summary: Second doses were pooled across both intervals (about 4 or about 12 weeks).

V was cut by 3 bases and J by 7 bases, with 10 bases left in between. CDR3 length: 13 residues. Germline V gene lookup returns CDR1 SGHNT and CDR2 YYREEE (reference sequence). Sequenced by immunoSEQ multiplex PCR; TCRdb stores in-frame clones only, minus some. The table has approximately 120,000 clones, roughly 90% seen once. The sequence was collected from an adult in good health. This sequence joins TRBV5-4 and TRBJ1-4, with D unclear. The specimen comprised peripheral blood, sampled on day 0 of AZD1222 vaccination. In DNA, the CDR3 is TGTGCCAGCAGCTCGTCCGGCGGTGAAAAACTGTTTTTT. It yields the protein CASSSSGGEKLFF.